The clone carrying this T cell receptor (beta chain) has only a few counts. Its antigen is not identified. The junction does not match germline at one end; this may be a read error. This record belongs to a study of blood T cells in healthy people across ages. Study-wide results and limits: Per million T cells, TCR beta diversity dropped about linearly as age rose. Naive CD4+ cell counts and diversity both ran higher in long-lived than in aged donors.

Then a second PCR, running roughly 7 to 11 cycles, was carried out with a sample-barcoded 5' primer and a J-beta primer mix. TCRdb reanalysed the 5' RACE reads using MiXCR and keeps one entry per CDR3 protein. The repertoire includes about 510,000 distinct CDR3 sequences, 25% to 35% of them detected once, and approximately 4% sits in the top ten. Per the germline V gene, CDR1 is SGHTA and CDR2 is FQGNSA. This CDR3 comprises 13 residues. The same sample was also studied in work on T cells of mothers and their children.

The sequence came from a boy aged 2 to 10 in good health. The chain couples TRBV7-2 to TRBJ2-7; no clear D gene. Specimen: blood. CDR3 in amino acids: CASSSSLTHEQCF. The CDR3 DNA reads TGTGCCAGCAGCTCCTCTCTGACCCACGAGCAGTGCTTC.